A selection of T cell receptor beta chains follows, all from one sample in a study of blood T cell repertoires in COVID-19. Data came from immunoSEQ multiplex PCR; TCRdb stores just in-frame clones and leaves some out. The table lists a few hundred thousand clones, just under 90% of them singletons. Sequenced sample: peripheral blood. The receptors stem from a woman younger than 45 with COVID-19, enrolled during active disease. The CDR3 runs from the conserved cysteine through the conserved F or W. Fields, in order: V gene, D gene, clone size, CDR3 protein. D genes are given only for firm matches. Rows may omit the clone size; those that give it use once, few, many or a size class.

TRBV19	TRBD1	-	CASSNSGGNLNTEAFF
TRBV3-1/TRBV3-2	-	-	CASSQGNLAPNSYNEQFF
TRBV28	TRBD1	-	CASSSDRGRFYGYTF
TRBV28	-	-	CASSSQGLGYTF
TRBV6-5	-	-	CASSYSGGNTEAFF
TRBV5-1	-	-	CASSLGWAFSPLHF
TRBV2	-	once	CASRRQVGNEKLFF
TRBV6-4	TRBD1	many	CASIPTGSSPMRQPQHF
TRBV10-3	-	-	CAISGGDQPQHF
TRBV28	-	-	CASSAPLGVSNYGYTF
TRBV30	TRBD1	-	CAWNMGDRDSGNTIYF
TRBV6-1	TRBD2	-	CASSEEGLATGELFF
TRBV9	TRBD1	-	CASSVGQRDTIYF
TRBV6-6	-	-	CASTHGSRGGYTF
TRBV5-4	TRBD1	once	CASSLQGEIQETQYF
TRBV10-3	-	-	CAISRGTNYEQYF
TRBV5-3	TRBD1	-	CARSRDSQENSPLHF
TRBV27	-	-	CASRGTSATNEKLFF
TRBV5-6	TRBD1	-	CASSWDRGRRTEAFF
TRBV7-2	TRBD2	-	CASSLKLAGKGEQFF
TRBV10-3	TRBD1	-	CAIKGQIGDGYTF
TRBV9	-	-	CASSATPFNSPLHF
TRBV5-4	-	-	CASSLVSAGFTDTQYF
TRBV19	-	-	CASSAPGGGRYTEAFF
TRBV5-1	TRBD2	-	CASSLEALAGGYNEQFF
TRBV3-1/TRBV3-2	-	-	CASSQAPGVYNEQFF
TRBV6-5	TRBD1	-	CASSYRGGEQFF
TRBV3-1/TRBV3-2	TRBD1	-	CASSQNLGQGRNTEAFF
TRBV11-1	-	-	CASRAQQGSNSPLHF
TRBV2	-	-	CASSEARREGSQAAFF
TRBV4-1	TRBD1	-	CASSRWTLSLRQGKYYGYTF
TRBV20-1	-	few	CSAPTGYGYTF
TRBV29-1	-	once	CSVGNKGHQSNYGYTF
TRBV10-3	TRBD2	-	CAISESGGGGKNIQYF
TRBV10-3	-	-	CAISEWGDTEAFF
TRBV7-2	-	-	CASSFGQSNYGYTF